These T cell receptor beta chains were read from a single sample in a study of CD8+ T cells in alopecia areata. The assay was immunoSEQ multiplex PCR, and TCRdb's table has in-frame clones only and misses some. The repertoire has some 130,000 clones, 50% to 60% of them found once; the top ten carry under 5%. Material: CD4+ T cells sorted from blood, obtained at week 0. These receptors were collected from a human donor with alopecia areata. Each CDR3 is given with its conserved first and last residue. Each record gives: V gene, D gene, J gene, clone size, CDR3 protein, CDR3 DNA. The D gene is left open where the match is weak. Only some rows state a clone size, as once, few, many or a class for expanded clones.

TRBV5-1	.	TRBJ1-1	.	CASSLLGSNTEAFF	TGCGCCAGCAGCTTATTGGGCTCTAACACTGAAGCTTTCTTT
TRBV7-2	TRBD1	TRBJ2-5	few	CASSNSDRGETQYF	TGTGCCAGCAGCAACTCGGACAGGGGAGAGACCCAGTACTTC
TRBV27	TRBD1	TRBJ2-4	.	CASSQNGPDRALAKNIQYF	TGTGCCAGCAGCCAAAACGGGCCCGACAGGGCCCTAGCCAAAAACATTCAGTACTTC
TRBV6-6	.	TRBJ2-7	few	CASSYDSPGGSSEQYF	TGTGCCAGCAGTTATGACTCACCCGGGGGTTCCTCCGAGCAGTACTTC
TRBV7-2	.	TRBJ2-7	few	CASSLVTGNEQYF	TGTGCCAGCAGCCTAGTCACGGGCAACGAGCAGTACTTC
TRBV5-1	TRBD2	TRBJ2-3	.	CASSLNSGGLTDTQYF	TGCGCCAGCAGCCTGAATAGCGGGGGACTCACAGATACGCAGTATTTT
TRBV5-1	.	TRBJ2-6	few	CASSLGPGGVPGANVLTF	TGCGCCAGCAGCTTGGGTCCTGGAGGGGTACCTGGGGCCAACGTCCTGACTTTC
TRBV30	.	TRBJ2-7	.	CGGGASYEQYF	TGTGGAGGAGGGGCGAGCTACGAGCAGTACTTC
TRBV7-3	.	TRBJ2-5	many	CASSPQGPAKTQYF	TGTGCCAGCAGCCCCCAGGGGCCGGCGAAGACCCAGTACTTC
TRBV10-3	TRBD1	TRBJ1-2	.	CAISEQGARGYTF	TGTGCCATCAGTGAACAGGGGGCCCGTGGCTACACCTTC
TRBV15	.	TRBJ2-1	.	CATSRDRSRSYNEQFF	TGTGCCACCAGCAGAGATAGGAGTAGATCATACAATGAGCAGTTCTTC
TRBV9	TRBD1	TRBJ2-1	.	CASSSDRGTYNEQFF	TGTGCCAGCAGCTCAGACAGGGGAACCTACAATGAGCAGTTCTTC
TRBV6-5	.	TRBJ1-2	.	CASSLGTQNYGYTF	TGTGCCAGCAGTCTCGGGACCCAGAACTATGGCTACACCTTC
TRBV27	TRBD2	TRBJ2-1	few	CASSSLRLLAGGGNEQFF	TGTGCCAGCAGTTCACTCAGGCTACTAGCGGGAGGGGGTAATGAGCAGTTCTTC
TRBV2	.	TRBJ2-7	.	CASSPRDEQYF	TGTGCCAGCAGTCCAAGGGACGAGCAGTACTTC
TRBV6-6	.	TRBJ1-3	.	CASTTGQLGNTIYF	TGTGCCAGCACCACTGGGCAGTTGGGAAACACCATATATTTT
TRBV5-6	.	TRBJ1-5	.	CASSSDSDQPQHF	TGTGCCAGCAGCTCAGACAGCGATCAGCCCCAGCATTTT
TRBV29-1	.	TRBJ1-5	.	CSVGERDQPQHF	TGCAGCGTTGGGGAGAGAGATCAGCCCCAGCATTTT
TRBV6-5	TRBD2	TRBJ2-5	.	CATLAGGQETQYF	TGTGCCACCCTTGCGGGAGGTCAAGAGACCCAGTACTTC